This T cell receptor beta chain emerged from a study of tumor and adjacent non-tumor tissue in lung cancer. Comments on this clonotype: Since the CDR3 does not end with the conserved phenylalanine or tryptophan, this likely comes from a read error.

Germline assignment: CDR1 SGHNT and CDR2 YENEEA. This CDR3 contains 15 residues. With 7 bases clipped from V and 1 base from J, the junction kept 8 bases outside the gene matches. The library came from three nested PCR rounds adapted from ARM-PCR protocols. TCRdb reprocessed the multiplex PCR reads via MiXCR and lists one record per CDR3 protein. The sample holds fewer than 150,000 distinct CDR3 sequences, approximately 66% seen once. The template was RNA from unsorted bulk tissue. This chain connects TRBV11-3 to TRBJ2-7, with 9 bases matching TRBD1. This TCR was recovered from a man in his sixties with small cell lung cancer. The sequencing sample was made of lung tumor tissue. The CDR3 spells CASNTNRGPSYEQYS. In DNA, the CDR3 is TGTGCCAGCAACACTAACAGGGGGCCGTCCTACGAGCAGTACTCC.